This entry describes one TCR beta chain. Its antigen is currently unknown. This record belongs to a study of identifying expanded T cells in peripheral blood. Germline CDR1 and CDR2: SNHLY and FYNNEI. This CDR3 contains 14 residues. V was pared by 8 bases and J by 8 bases, with 18 bases between. General study points: Over approximately two and four weeks, about 15 and 19 clones changed, versus approximately 1.1 between replicates. Roughly 2-week clone count variance significantly increased as total template count grew.

No infections or other immune events were documented during collection. The data were produced by immunoSEQ multiplex PCR, yet TCRdb's version contains in-frame clones alone and is incomplete. Here the sample spans about 100,000 clones, approximately 90% being singletons. Sequencing was done on a sample of blood. The source is a person aged 18 to 70 in good health. The rearrangement links TRBV2 to TRBJ2-2; no firm D call. The CDR3 sequence: CASRVIGRTGELFF. CDR3 in DNA: TGTGCCAGCCGGGTAATAGGGCGCACAGGGGAGCTGTTTTTT.